These T cell receptor beta chains were read from a single sample in a study of blood T cell repertoires in COVID-19. Clones were sequenced by immunoSEQ multiplex PCR, and TCRdb holds only the in-frame ones, with some missing. The top ten clones hold approximately 2.3% of a sample with some 95,000 clones, 85% to 95% of them seen once. The sample taken for sequencing was peripheral blood. The source of these receptors is a human donor with active COVID-19. The donor label of this sample is uncertain. Both conserved end residues are part of each CDR3. The D gene is left open where the match is weak. The listing skips clone size in some rows; elsewhere it reads once, few, many or a size class.

TRBJ2-5 TRBV7-2 TRBD2 - CASSSRLAGRETQYF TGTGCCAGCAGCTCAAGACTAGCGGGGAGGGAGACCCAGTACTTC
TRBJ2-7 TRBV5-5 - - CASSLWRAGRSYEQYF TGTGCCAGCAGCTTGTGGCGGGCAGGCCGATCCTACGAGCAGTACTTC
TRBJ2-7 TRBV3-1/TRBV3-2 - - CASSQDLTASTQYF TGTGCCAGCAGCCAAGATCTCACAGCCTCTACGCAGTACTTC
TRBJ2-1 TRBV24-1 TRBD2 few CATSDSLAGYNEQFF TGTGCCACCAGTGATTCTCTAGCGGGGTACAATGAGCAGTTCTTC
TRBJ2-3 TRBV24-1 - - CATSDGLAQTDTQYF TGTGCCACCAGTGATGGGTTAGCGCAGACAGATACGCAGTATTTT
TRBJ2-7 TRBV5-5 - - CASSLAGDIYEQYF TGTGCCAGCAGCTTGGCCGGGGACATTTACGAGCAGTACTTC
TRBJ2-5 TRBV5-5 TRBD2 - CASSLVGGGPQETQYF TGTGCCAGCAGCTTGGTAGGCGGGGGGCCCCAAGAGACCCAGTACTTC
TRBJ2-7 TRBV6-5 - - CASSHTGSQGEQYF TGTGCCAGCAGCCATACCGGGAGCCAGGGCGAGCAGTACTTC
TRBJ2-7 TRBV6-2/TRBV6-3 TRBD2 - CASSLAGRSYEQYF TGTGCCAGCAGCCTAGCGGGTAGGTCCTACGAGCAGTACTTC
TRBJ2-6 TRBV15 TRBD1 - CATRQGVGTGANVLTF TGTGCCACCAGACAGGGGGTTGGTACTGGGGCCAACGTCCTGACTTTC
TRBJ1-4 TRBV19 - once CASQTALLPNEKLFF TGTGCCAGTCAGACAGCCCTTCTCCCTAATGAAAAACTGTTTTTT